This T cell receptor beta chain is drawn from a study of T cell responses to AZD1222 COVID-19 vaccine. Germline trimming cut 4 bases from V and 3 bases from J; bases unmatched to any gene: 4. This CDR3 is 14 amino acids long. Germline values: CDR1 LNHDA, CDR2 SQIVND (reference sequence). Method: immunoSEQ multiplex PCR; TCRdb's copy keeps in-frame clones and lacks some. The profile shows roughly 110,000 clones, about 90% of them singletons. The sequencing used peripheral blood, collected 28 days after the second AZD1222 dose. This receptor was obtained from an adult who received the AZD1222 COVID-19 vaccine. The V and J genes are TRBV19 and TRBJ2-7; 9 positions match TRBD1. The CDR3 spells CASSTVDRGYEQYF. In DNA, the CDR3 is TGTGCCAGTAGTACAGTGGACAGGGGCTACGAGCAGTACTTC.